These 18 T cell receptor beta chains were sequenced from one sample in a study of T cells in Graves' hyperthyroidism and ophthalmopathy. RNA transcripts served as the template for amplifying TCR beta CDR3 regions. TCR CDR3 underwent first-round RT-PCR with the HTBI primer set. TCRdb itself ran the multiplex PCR reads through MiXCR, one entry per CDR3 protein. The sample lists 400,000 or so distinct CDR3 sequences, roughly 15% occurring once. The sample consisted of blood. These receptors originate from a woman under 40 with Graves' ophthalmopathy.

The sample holds many counts of this clonotype. The chain recombines TRBV2 with TRBJ1-1; possibly TRBD1 for D (5 bases). This CDR3 is 18 amino acids long. The V gene's germline CDR1 is SNHLY and CDR2 FYNNEI. The V end lost 6 bases, the J end lost 0 bases, and 23 bases lay between the germline ends. The CDR3 sequence is CASSGVGQRRSMNTEAFF. CDR3 coding DNA: TGTGCCAGCAGCGGAGTAGGACAACGGCGGAGCATGAACACTGAAGCTTTCTTT.

This clonotype was found many times. V is TRBV29-1 and J is TRBJ2-3; D possibly corresponds to TRBD1 (5 bases). The germline gives CDR1 SQVTM, CDR2 ANQGSEA. V shed 7 bases and J shed 8 bases, with 10 bases lying between them. The CDR3 has 10 amino acids. In DNA, the CDR3 is TGCAGCGCACAGGACCCTACGCAGTATTTT. Its protein is CSAQDPTQYF.

In its sample, this clonotype was seen many times. This chain joins TRBV10-1 and TRBJ2-3, with 9 bases aligning to TRBD2. The CDR3 runs to 15 residues. Germline V CDR1 and CDR2: WNHNN, SYGVQD (reference sequence). With V trimmed by 4 bases and J by 4 bases, 6 bases remained unmatched. In DNA form, the CDR3 reads TGCGCCAGCAGTGGTGGCGGGGGGGCCGCAGATACGCAGTATTTT. This sequence encodes CASSGGGGAADTQYF.

This clonotype was observed at least ten times. The V gene is TRBV18, the J gene TRBJ1-1, with D unclear. From germline, CDR1 is KGHSH and CDR2 LQKENI. V was trimmed by 3 bases and J by 0 bases, leaving 8 bases between them. CDR3 length equals 14 residues. The CDR3, as DNA: TGTGCCAGCTCACCCTGGACGGTGAACACTGAAGCTTTCTTT. Its protein is CASSPWTVNTEAFF.

This clonotype was counted many times. This chain connects TRBV2 to TRBJ2-5, with D possibly being TRBD2 (5 bases). In germline, CDR1 is SNHLY, CDR2 FYNNEI. The CDR3 runs to 14 residues. Trimming left V 3 bases short and J 3 bases short, with 11 bases between. The CDR3 bases are TGTGCCAGCAGTGAGAGGGTATCCGAAGAGACCCAGTACTTC. This sequence encodes CASSERVSEETQYF.

This clonotype has at least ten counts. This sequence joins TRBV4-2 and TRBJ2-7; no clear D. The germline V and J ends were trimmed by 0 bases and 3 bases, with 12 bases remaining between them. The length of the CDR3 is 15 residues. Germline V gene sequence: CDR1 LGHNA, CDR2 YNFKEQ. CDR3: CASSQEKQSNYEQYF. The CDR3, as DNA: TGTGCCAGCAGCCAAGAGAAACAGTCCAACTACGAGCAGTACTTC.

This clonotype was recorded at least ten times. The chain employs TRBV6-1 and TRBJ1-2; D uncertain. The V end was cut by 0 bases, the J end by 0 bases, with 17 bases between. CDR1 and CDR2 from the germline V gene are MNHNS and SASEGT. This CDR3 has 18 amino acids. As DNA, the CDR3 is TGTGCCAGCAGTGAAGCTTCGCCCCCCGCCTTTGCTAACTATGGCTACACCTTC. Translation: CASSEASPPAFANYGYTF.

This clonotype was seen many times. J is TRBJ1-4 and V is TRBV6-1; no definite D call. Trimming took off 4 bases at V and 7 bases at J, with 16 bases between the two ends. The germline V gene encodes CDR1 MNHNS and CDR2 SASEGT. This CDR3 contains 15 residues. The CDR3 sequence is CASSGLWAVGEKLFF. The CDR3 nucleotides are TGTGCCAGCAGTGGCCTTTGGGCGGTCGGTGAAAAACTGTTTTTT.

In its sample, this clonotype was seen many times. This chain links TRBV3-1 with TRBJ1-4, with D possibly being TRBD1 (5 bases). This CDR3 is 15 amino acids long. Germline loops: CDR1 LGHDT, CDR2 YNNKEL (reference sequence). Trimming stripped 1 base from V and 8 bases from J, with 14 bases between. The CDR3 protein is CASSQVRGDGEKLFF. DNA for the CDR3: TGTGCCAGCAGCCAAGTTCGGGGGGATGGCGAAAAACTGTTTTTT.

This clonotype was seen many times. The rearrangement joins TRBV12-3 or TRBV12-4 to TRBJ1-2, with a possible D match to TRBD1 (5 bases). The V end was cut by 1 base, the J end by 2 bases, with 14 bases between. The CDR3 length is 16 residues. Here the CDR3 DNA reads TGTGCCAGCAGTTTAGGTCGTCAGAGGGACAACTATGGCTACACCTTC. Protein sequence: CASSLGRQRDNYGYTF.

This clonotype was found many times. V and J are TRBV7-9 and TRBJ1-1, with a weak D call TRBD1 (5 bases). V lost 2 bases and J lost 0, with 10 bases in between. From germline, CDR1 is SEHNR and CDR2 FQNEAQ (reference sequence). The CDR3 is 15 residues long. CDR3 residues: CASSLLGPMNTEAFF. CDR3 coding DNA: TGTGCCAGCAGCTTACTGGGACCAATGAACACTGAAGCTTTCTTT.

A word on this clonotype: A much bigger clone sits one base away, suggesting this may be a read error. The chain couples TRBV6-1 to TRBJ2-2; D not certain. Looked up from germline, CDR1 is MNHNS and CDR2 is SASEGT. The CDR3 consists of 12 residues. V gave up 10 bases and J gave up 8 bases, with 14 bases separating them. The CDR3 region is CATRAAGGELFF. In DNA, the CDR3 is TGTGCCACTCGGGCGGCTGGGGGGGAGCTGTTTTTT.

The table lists this clonotype with many counts. This chain joins TRBV28 and TRBJ1-5; D possibly corresponds to TRBD1 (5 bases). The germline V and J ends were trimmed by 3 bases and 0 bases, with 15 bases remaining between them. Germline-derived CDR1 and CDR2 are MDHEN and SYDVKM. The CDR3 loop spans 17 amino acids. The CDR3 DNA sequence: TGTGCCAGCAGTTTCTTGCAGGGAACTTATAGCAATCAGCCCCAGCATTTT. It encodes CASSFLQGTYSNQPQHF. Full variable domain (missing parts from reference TRBV28 and TRBJ1-5): DVKVTQSSRYLVKRTGEKVFLECVQDMDHENMFWYRQDPGLGLRLIYFSYDVKMKEKGDIPEGYSVSREKKERFSLILESASTNQTSMYLCASSFLQGTYSNQPQHFGDGTRLSIL.

This clonotype was seen repeatedly, ten times or more. This rearrangement joins TRBV24-1 to TRBJ1-2; TRBD1 matches at 10 bases. J lost 6 bases, V lost 3 bases, and 6 bases had no gene match. The CDR3 sequence is 15 residues long. Looked up from germline, CDR1 is KGHDR and CDR2 is SFDVKD. CDR3 DNA: TGTGCCACCAGTGATCAAGACAGGGGGCGGGATGGCTACACCTTC. Its protein is CATSDQDRGRDGYTF.

This clonotype was detected ten times or more. The chain has TRBV7-2 and TRBJ1-6; TRBD1 is a possible D gene (5 bases). Looked up from germline, CDR1 is SGHTA and CDR2 is FQGNSA. This CDR3 has 20 amino acids. V lost 3 bases and J lost 0, with 21 bases in between. The CDR3 protein is CASSLFRPGGGSSYNSPLHF. CDR3 coding DNA: TGTGCCAGCAGCTTGTTCCGACCCGGCGGGGGGAGCTCCTATAATTCACCCCTCCACTTT.

This clonotype was counted many times. The rearrangement uses TRBV4-1 and TRBJ2-1; 10 nucleotides line up with TRBD2. Germline V lookup: CDR1 MGHRA, CDR2 YSYEKL. Germline trimming cut 4 bases from V and 0 bases from J; bases unmatched to any gene: 15. This CDR3 spans 20 amino acids. The DNA for the CDR3 is TGCGCCAGCAGCCTTCACTTCGGGCTAGCGGGGGAGAGCTCCTACAATGAGCAGTTCTTC. Encoded protein: CASSLHFGLAGESSYNEQFF.

This clonotype was picked up many times. V gene TRBV28 combines with J gene TRBJ1-2; 7 nucleotides align to TRBD1. The CDR3 length is 15 residues. V dropped 7 bases and J dropped 0; count of bases not matched to a gene: 8. Germline loops: CDR1 MDHEN, CDR2 SYDVKM. The CDR3 spells CASKTGSGPNYGYTF. In DNA, the CDR3 is TGTGCCAGCAAGACAGGGTCGGGGCCTAACTATGGCTACACCTTC.

This clonotype was detected ten times or more. The chain employs TRBV5-1 and TRBJ2-1; a weak D match, TRBD2 (6 bases). Per germline, CDR1 SGHRS and CDR2 YFSETQ. V lost 1 base and J 8 bases, leaving 16 bases between the germline ends. CDR3 length equals 15 residues. Here the CDR3 reads CASSLTVPPGDEQFF. Here the CDR3 DNA reads TGCGCCAGCAGCTTGACAGTTCCACCGGGGGATGAGCAGTTCTTC.